A single sample is the source of the 6 T cell receptor beta chains below, sequenced in a study of blood T cell repertoires in COVID-19. The table came from immunoSEQ multiplex PCR; TCRdb's copy has only in-frame clones and leaves some out. This repertoire shows some 130,000 clones, around 85% found once; its top ten account for around 4.5%. Input material: peripheral blood. The receptors were gathered from a human donor in a cohort sampled during active COVID-19.

The chain couples TRBV19 to TRBJ1-3; D possibly corresponds to TRBD1 (6 bases). The germline CDR1 and CDR2 sequences are LNHDA and SQIVND (reference sequence). The CDR3 is 16 amino acids. V was pared by 3 bases and J by 0 bases, with 12 bases between. The CDR3 here is CASSIFRDTSGNTIYF. CDR3 DNA: TGTGCCAGTAGTATCTTCCGGGACACCTCTGGAAACACCATATATTTT.

The CDR3 protein is CASSFLAEGGWTQYF. Written as DNA, the CDR3 is TGTGCCAGCAGTTTCCTAGCGGAGGGGGGGTGGACCCAGTACTTC. This chain uses TRBV27 with TRBJ2-5; the D gene is possibly TRBD2 (7 bases). CDR1 is MNHEY, CDR2 SMNVEV, per germline (reference sequence). This CDR3 has 15 residues. Trimming shortened V by 3 bases and J by 7 bases, and 18 bases separated the two germline ends.

The J gene is TRBJ1-2, the V gene TRBV27, with 8 bases that match TRBD1. V was pared by 3 bases and J by 4 bases, with 7 bases of the junction left unmatched. The CDR3 spans 15 residues. CDR1 is MNHEY, CDR2 SMNVEV, per germline (reference sequence). The CDR3 loop is CASSFSPGGGYGYTF. CDR3 coding DNA: TGTGCCAGCAGTTTTTCCCCAGGGGGCGGCTATGGCTACACCTTC.

The V and J genes are TRBV15 and TRBJ2-1; D perhaps matches TRBD2 (5 bases). Trimming shortened V by 0 bases and J by 14 bases, and 17 bases separated the two germline ends. CDR3 length equals 14 residues. CDR1 is LNHNV, CDR2 YYDKDF, per germline (reference sequence). The CDR3 sequence is CATSRDREVSVKFF. Written as DNA, the CDR3 is TGTGCCACCAGCAGAGATCGGGAAGTTTCCGTGAAGTTCTTC.

This chain connects TRBV19 to TRBJ1-3; D remains unclear. The CDR3 has 14 amino acids. Germline-derived CDR1 and CDR2 are LNHDA and SQIVND (reference sequence). V lost 6 bases to trimming and J lost 0 bases, with 9 bases between them. CDR3 protein: CASRAISSGNTIYF. DNA for the CDR3: TGTGCCAGTAGGGCAATAAGCTCTGGAAACACCATATATTTT.

The rearrangement links TRBV4-1 to TRBJ1-3; perhaps TRBD1 as D (5 bases). Germline-derived CDR1 and CDR2 are MGHRA and YSYEKL. The CDR3 runs to 15 residues. Trimming removed 0 bases at V and 4 bases at J, with 10 bases between. CDR3 nucleotide sequence: TGCGCCAGCAGCCAAGAAACAGGCAACGGAAACACCATATATTTT. It codes for CASSQETGNGNTIYF.